These 20 T cell receptor beta chains were sequenced from one sample in a study of identical twins. From the 5' RACE reads, TCRdb called clonotypes with MiXCR, one entry per CDR3 protein. The sample yields 350,000 or so distinct CDR3 sequences, approximately 9.1% seen once. Sequences were obtained from naive T cells sorted from blood. All receptors come from a woman between 45 and 65 years old in good health.

The chain combines TRBV27 with TRBJ1-4; 9 positions match TRBD1. The CDR3 is 16 amino acids. V was pared by 6 bases and J by 0 bases, with 5 bases of the junction left unmatched. Germline V gene lookup returns CDR1 MNHEY and CDR2 SMNVEV (reference sequence). The CDR3 coding sequence is TGTGCCAGCAGACAGGGGGCCGCGGCAACTAATGAAAAACTGTTTTTT. Translated: CASRQGAAATNEKLFF. The complete variable domain, with remaining parts taken from reference TRBV27 and TRBJ1-4, reads EAQVTQNPRYLITVTGKKLTVTCSQNMNHEYMSWYRQDPGLGLRQIYYSMNVEVTDKGDVPEGYKVSRKEKRNFPLILESPSPNQTSLYFCASRQGAAATNEKLFFGSGTQLSVL.

The rearrangement links TRBV7-9 to TRBJ2-1, with 10 bases matching TRBD1. The CDR3 totals 15 residues. Germline values: CDR1 SEHNR, CDR2 FQNEAQ (reference sequence). The V and J ends lost 1 base and 8 bases, in that order; junction bases with no gene match: 5. CDR3 bases: TGTGCCAGCAGCTTAGGGGACAGGGGAATGCATGAGCAGTTCTTC. Translation gives CASSLGDRGMHEQFF.

This clonotype was detected a few times. The V gene is TRBV18, the J gene TRBJ1-2; TRBD1 agrees at 7 bases. Germline V gene sequence: CDR1 KGHSH, CDR2 LQKENI. The CDR3 runs 13 residues. V shed 11 bases, J shed 6 bases, and the junction held 12 bases outside the gene matches. CDR3 sequence (DNA): TGTGCCGGAGGGGGCGAATTGATTCATGGCTACACCTTC. Translating gives CAGGGELIHGYTF.

This clonotype was found many times. The chain is built from TRBV10-1 and TRBJ2-7; 10 bases map to TRBD2. V lost 2 bases and J lost 10; bases outside the gene matches: 8. The CDR3 length is 14 residues. Per the germline V gene, CDR1 is WNHNN and CDR2 is SYGVQD (reference sequence). In DNA, the CDR3 is TGCGCCAGCAGTGAGACTAGCGGGAACCGACCCCAGTACTTC. It codes for CASSETSGNRPQYF.

This clonotype was counted only a few times. V is TRBV11-3 and J is TRBJ1-1, with 9 positions matching TRBD1. The CDR3 has 15 residues. V gave up 5 bases and J gave up 5 bases; unmatched junction bases: 9. The germline CDR1 and CDR2 sequences are SGHNT and YENEEA. The CDR3 nucleotides read TGTGCCAGCAGCCCGGGACAGGGTCGGTGGACTGAAGCTTTCTTT. Translated, it gives CASSPGQGRWTEAFF.

Comments on this clonotype: One end of the junction does not line up with germline, which may come from a read error. The chain couples TRBV18 to TRBJ2-2; 10 bases line up with TRBD2. This CDR3 has 17 residues. CDR1 and CDR2 (germline): KGHSH, LQKENI. Here the CDR3 reads CASSPLPSGSGTGELLF. CDR3 in DNA: TGTGCCAGCTCACCGCTGCCTAGCGGGAGCGGGACCGGGGAGCTGCTTTTT. Full variable domain (rest looked up from reference TRBV18 and TRBJ2-2): NAGVMQNPRHLVRRRGQEARLRCSPMKGHSHVYWYRQLPEEGLKFMVYLQKENIIDESGMPKERFSAEFPKEGPSILRIQQVVRGDSAAYFCASSPLPSGSGTGELLFGEGSRLTVL.

This clonotype was seen only a few times. V usage is TRBV20-1 and J usage is TRBJ2-1, with D uncertain. V lost 6 bases and J lost 7, with 13 bases in between. Germline V gives CDR1 DFQATT, CDR2 SNEGSKA (reference sequence). This CDR3 is 12 amino acids long. The CDR3 DNA sequence: TGCAGTGCGACACACGGTAGGAATGAGCAGTTCTTC. Protein: CSATHGRNEQFF.

This clonotype turned up a few times. This chain uses TRBV5-1 with TRBJ2-5; D unresolved. There are 13 residues in the CDR3. Trimming left V 0 bases short and J 4 bases short, with 7 bases between. The germline gives CDR1 SGHRS, CDR2 YFSETQ. The CDR3 reads CASSLATGETQYF. CDR3 nucleotides: TGCGCCAGCAGCTTGGCCACGGGAGAGACCCAGTACTTC.

This clonotype was recorded a few times. Here the CDR3 reads CASSQLPSGKETQYF. CDR3 DNA sequence: TGTGCCAGCAGCCAACTTCCTAGCGGAAAAGAGACCCAGTACTTC. The chain combines TRBV14 with TRBJ2-5, with 7 bases fitting TRBD2. The CDR3 is 15 residues long. Per the germline V gene, CDR1 is SGHDN and CDR2 is FVKESK. The V segment lost 2 bases and the J segment 3 bases; nucleotides outside the gene matches: 6.

This clonotype was picked up a small number of times. The chain is built from TRBV3-1 and TRBJ2-4, with D uncertain. The CDR3 has 16 amino acids. Germline CDR1 reads LGHDT; CDR2 reads YNNKEL (reference sequence). V was shortened by 4 bases and J by 1 base, with 14 bases between the two germline ends. This CDR3 is CASSPTLVGAKNIQYF. The CDR3 DNA follows: TGTGCCAGCAGCCCAACCCTCGTTGGGGCCAAAAACATTCAGTACTTC.

V usage is TRBV5-1 and J usage is TRBJ2-4; 7 bases are a match to TRBD1. The CDR3 contains 11 residues. Germline values: CDR1 SGHRS, CDR2 YFSETQ. The J segment lost 15 bases and the V segment lost 3 bases, leaving 6 bases of the junction unmatched. In DNA, the CDR3 is TGCGCCAGCAGCTCCCAGGGGGAGTCGTACTTC. Protein product: CASSSQGESYF.

This clonotype was observed a handful of times. This chain uses TRBV29-1 with TRBJ1-1; D might be TRBD1 (5 bases). This CDR3 is built from 13 residues. Germline-derived CDR1 and CDR2 are SQVTM and ANQGSEA. V was cut by 6 bases and J by 1 base, with 12 bases left in between. The CDR3 loop is CSVLNRRNTEAFF. The CDR3 nucleotides are TGCAGCGTACTTAACAGGCGGAACACTGAAGCTTTCTTT.

A remark on this clonotype: A junction boundary mismatches the germline segment, possibly from a read error. The rearrangement uses TRBV10-3 and TRBJ2-2; the D is unclear. This CDR3 has 15 residues. Germline CDR1 ENHRY, CDR2 SYGVKD. For the CDR3, the DNA is TGTGCCATCAGTGAAGGGTTCGCGAACACCAGGGAGCTGTTTTTT. Its protein is CAISEGFANTRELFF.

The chain couples TRBV5-1 to TRBJ1-4, with a weak D call TRBD1 (5 bases). Trimming shortened V by 5 bases and J by 0 bases, and 11 bases separated the two germline ends. Germline assignment: CDR1 SGHRS and CDR2 YFSETQ. This CDR3 is 15 amino acids long. CDR3 DNA sequence: TGCGCCAGCAGTGGACAATATGCAACTAATGAAAAACTGTTTTTT. The encoded protein is CASSGQYATNEKLFF.

The V and J genes are TRBV14 and TRBJ1-1, with a possible D match to TRBD1 (5 bases). V was trimmed by 4 bases and J by 4 bases, leaving 13 bases between them. CDR1 is SGHDN, CDR2 FVKESK, per germline. The CDR3 sequence is 14 residues long. The CDR3 loop reads CASSPFRGVTEAFF. In DNA, the CDR3 is TGTGCCAGCAGCCCCTTCCGGGGGGTCACTGAAGCTTTCTTT.

This clonotype appeared many times. The V gene is TRBV12-3 or TRBV12-4, the J gene TRBJ1-2; a weak D match, TRBD1 (5 bases). This CDR3 region has 15 residues. Trimming cost V 4 bases and J 5 bases, with 17 bases left between them. The CDR3 loop reads CASSSRRGTSYGYTF. In nucleotides, the CDR3 is TGTGCCAGCAGTTCGAGGAGGGGAACTTCGTATGGCTACACCTTC.

This clonotype appeared many times. V usage is TRBV14 and J usage is TRBJ2-1; no clear D gene. The V end was cut by 5 bases, the J end by 0 bases, with 11 bases between. CDR1 is SGHDN and CDR2 is FVKESK in the germline V gene. The CDR3 runs to 15 residues. The CDR3 DNA reads as TGTGCCAGCAGCTTTAGGTCGAGCTCCTACAATGAGCAGTTCTTC. Translation: CASSFRSSSYNEQFF.

This clonotype came up a few times. The rearrangement joins TRBV5-1 to TRBJ2-3; D is unclear. The CDR3 loop spans 13 amino acids. Germline V gene lookup returns CDR1 SGHRS and CDR2 YFSETQ. V lost 6 bases and J 1 base, leaving 9 bases between the germline ends. The CDR3 here is CASTYKGTDTQYF. CDR3 coding DNA: TGCGCCAGCACCTATAAGGGCACAGATACGCAGTATTTT.

This clonotype has just a few counts. The genes are TRBV11-2 and TRBJ1-6; the D gene is possibly TRBD1 (5 bases). Germline V gives CDR1 SGHAT, CDR2 FQNNGV. The CDR3 length is 15 residues. V shed 0 bases and J shed 10 bases, with 13 bases lying between them. The CDR3 bases are TGTGCCAGCAGCTTAGATAGGCAGGGAAGCTCACCCCTCCACTTT. As protein: CASSLDRQGSSPLHF.

The gene calls are TRBV24-1 and TRBJ2-2; D ambiguous. The germline CDR1 and CDR2 sequences are KGHDR and SFDVKD. V was clipped by 4 bases and J by 4 bases, with 15 bases between them. This CDR3 is 16 amino acids long. The CDR3: CATSDHDKLFTGELFF. The CDR3 DNA is TGTGCCACCAGTGACCACGACAAACTCTTCACCGGGGAGCTGTTTTTT.